This is a list of T cell receptor beta chains from one sample in a study of control samples from healthy donors and cancer patients. Assay: immunoSEQ multiplex PCR; the TCRdb copy retains only in-frame clones and omits some. The table has tens of thousands of clones, roughly 93% seen once; the top ten hold over 2.5%. Sequenced: blood. The receptor source for this set is a woman under 40 in good health. The CDR3 runs from the conserved cysteine through the conserved F or W. D genes are given only for firm matches. For some rows the clone size is stated as once, few or many, or as a class when expanded; others skip it.

-	TRBJ2-7	TRBV6-5	-	CASRQTGTYEQYF	TGTGCCAGCCGCCAGACAGGCACCTACGAGCAGTACTTC
TRBD1	TRBJ1-4	TRBV5-5	-	CASSDDRGALANEKLFF	TGTGCCAGCAGCGATGACAGGGGAGCGTTGGCTAATGAAAAACTGTTTTTT
-	TRBJ1-1	TRBV19	-	CATASYMNTEAFF	TGTGCCACGGCCTCTTATATGAACACTGAAGCTTTCTTT
TRBD1	TRBJ1-3	TRBV3-1/TRBV3-2	-	CATSLTGRFGNTIYF	TGTGCCACCAGCTTGACAGGGCGATTTGGAAACACCATATATTTT
-	TRBJ1-1	TRBV7-9	-	CASSSRRREGEAFF	TGTGCCAGCAGCTCCCGGAGGCGGGAGGGGGAAGCTTTCTTT
-	TRBJ2-7	TRBV5-1	-	CASSSSGRHGEQYF	TGCGCCAGCAGCTCCTCAGGCAGGCACGGCGAGCAGTACTTC
TRBD1	TRBJ2-1	TRBV3-1/TRBV3-2	-	CASHPGYRGAYNEQFF	TGTGCCAGCCACCCGGGGTACAGGGGAGCCTACAATGAGCAGTTCTTC
-	TRBJ2-5	TRBV3-1/TRBV3-2	-	CASSHLQETQYF	TGTGCCAGCAGCCATCTCCAAGAGACCCAGTACTTC
-	TRBJ2-3	TRBV20-1	-	CSASLGTDTQYF	TGCAGTGCTAGTCTCGGAACAGATACGCAGTATTTT
-	TRBJ2-1	TRBV5-5	-	CASLRGGLNEQFF	TGTGCCAGCCTTCGAGGGGGGCTAAATGAGCAGTTCTTC
TRBD2	TRBJ2-5	TRBV5-1	-	CASSTGTSGGSETQYF	TGCGCCAGCAGCACCGGGACTAGCGGGGGTTCCGAGACCCAGTACTTC
TRBD1	TRBJ1-2	TRBV6-5	-	CASRPTGGSGGYTF	TGTGCCAGCAGGCCTACAGGGGGCAGCGGTGGCTACACCTTC
-	TRBJ1-1	TRBV7-9	-	CASSSHRAGPSEAFF	TGTGCCAGCAGCTCTCACAGGGCCGGGCCCTCTGAAGCTTTCTTT
-	TRBJ1-2	TRBV3-1/TRBV3-2	-	CASSLGPGGGYTF	TGTGCCAGCAGCTTGGGACCGGGGGGTGGCTACACCTTC
-	TRBJ1-1	TRBV6-5	-	CASRREGNTEAFF	TGTGCCAGCAGGAGAGAAGGGAACACTGAAGCTTTCTTT
-	TRBJ2-4	TRBV19	-	CASSSNYLKQGGDIQYF	TGTGCCAGTAGTAGTAATTACCTTAAACAGGGTGGAGACATTCAGTACTTC
-	TRBJ2-1	TRBV5-1	-	CASSLQGQEGEQFF	TGCGCCAGCAGCTTGCAGGGGCAGGAAGGTGAGCAGTTCTTC
-	TRBJ2-3	TRBV6-5	-	CASKPGPSTDTQYF	TGTGCCAGCAAGCCAGGACCTAGCACAGATACGCAGTATTTT
-	TRBJ1-1	TRBV19	-	CASSISHTEAFF	TGTGCCAGTAGTATAAGTCACACTGAAGCTTTCTTT
TRBD2	TRBJ2-1	TRBV7-9	-	CASRPNHGGAISYNEQFF	TGTGCCAGCAGGCCCAATCACGGGGGGGCGATTTCCTACAATGAGCAGTTCTTC
-	TRBJ1-5	TRBV2	-	CASRTISNQPQHF	TGTGCCAGCAGGACAATTAGCAATCAGCCCCAGCATTTT
TRBD1	TRBJ1-5	TRBV2	-	CASSLQGNQPQHF	TGTGCCAGCAGTTTACAGGGGAATCAGCCCCAGCATTTT
TRBD2	TRBJ2-5	TRBV5-4	-	CASSLNGGARETQYF	TGTGCCAGCAGCTTGAACGGGGGGGCCCGAGAGACCCAGTACTTC
-	TRBJ1-5	TRBV2	-	CASSQDLSNQPQHF	TGTGCCAGCAGTCAGGATCTTAGCAATCAGCCCCAGCATTTT
-	TRBJ1-5	TRBV7-2	-	CASSVDRNSNQPQHF	TGTGCCAGCAGCGTTGACAGAAATAGCAATCAGCCCCAGCATTTT
-	TRBJ1-1	TRBV13	-	CASSPRGATEAFF	TGTGCCAGCAGCCCCCGTGGGGCCACTGAAGCTTTCTTT
-	TRBJ1-4	TRBV30	-	CAWTDARGSNEKLFF	TGTGCCTGGACAGACGCGAGGGGATCTAATGAAAAACTGTTTTTT
TRBD1	TRBJ1-1	TRBV7-9	-	CASSPWGTENTEAFF	TGTGCCAGCAGCCCCTGGGGGACAGAGAACACTGAAGCTTTCTTT
-	TRBJ1-5	TRBV2	-	CASRPTRNDQPQHF	TGTGCCAGCAGGCCTACAAGGAATGATCAGCCCCAGCATTTT
TRBD2	TRBJ2-1	TRBV11-2	-	CASSSIAGGPADEQFF	TGTGCCAGCAGCTCTATAGCGGGGGGGCCTGCGGATGAGCAGTTCTTC
TRBD1	TRBJ1-6	TRBV7-9	-	CASSTNRGRGSPLHF	TGTGCCAGCAGCACGAACAGGGGGCGAGGTTCACCCCTCCACTTT
-	TRBJ2-7	TRBV30	-	CAWSKGGSYEQYF	TGTGCCTGGAGCAAAGGAGGGAGCTACGAGCAGTACTTC
TRBD2	TRBJ2-3	TRBV7-3	-	CASSQTSGGAGHQYF	TGTGCCAGCAGTCAGACTAGCGGGGGGGCCGGTCACCAGTATTTT
-	TRBJ2-1	TRBV10-1	once	CASSESKGQNNEQFF	TGCGCCAGCAGTGAGTCGAAGGGTCAGAACAATGAGCAGTTCTTC
-	TRBJ1-1	TRBV11-2	-	CASSLQMYMNTEAFF	TGTGCCAGCAGCTTACAGATGTACATGAACACTGAAGCTTTCTTT
-	TRBJ1-6	TRBV11-3	-	CASSSNIHSPLHF	TGTGCCAGCAGCTCGAACATTCATTCACCCCTCCACTTT
-	TRBJ1-2	TRBV28	-	CASSSGGGGISLIGYTF	TGTGCCAGCAGCTCCGGGGGGGGCGGAATCTCTTTAATAGGCTACACCTTC
-	TRBJ2-7	TRBV4-1	-	CASSQDRTLAYEQYF	TGCGCCAGCAGCCAAGATCGCACACTCGCCTACGAGCAGTACTTC
-	TRBJ1-1	TRBV27	-	CASSFGVGTEAFF	TGTGCCAGCAGTTTTGGGGTGGGAACTGAAGCTTTCTTT
-	TRBJ2-5	TRBV3-1/TRBV3-2	-	CASSVPDSQETQYF	TGTGCCAGCAGCGTTCCGGACAGTCAAGAGACCCAGTACTTC
TRBD1	TRBJ1-4	TRBV7-9	-	CASSARTGDVANEKLFF	TGTGCCAGCAGCGCCCGGACAGGGGATGTAGCTAATGAAAAACTGTTTTTT
-	TRBJ1-1	TRBV18	-	CASSPPPGGENTEAFF	TGTGCCAGCTCACCACCCCCGGGAGGAGAGAACACTGAAGCTTTCTTT
TRBD2	TRBJ2-7	TRBV5-8	-	CASSSTGTVTSGGVHEQYF	TGTGCCAGCAGCTCGACCGGGACCGTGACTAGCGGGGGGGTCCACGAGCAGTACTTC
-	TRBJ1-2	TRBV3-1/TRBV3-2	-	CASSQDLGGNYGYTF	TGTGCCAGCAGCCAAGATCTTGGGGGGAACTATGGCTACACCTTC
-	TRBJ1-3	TRBV30	once	CAWSSGFGNTIYF	TGTGCCTGGAGTTCTGGTTTCGGAAACACCATATATTTT
-	TRBJ2-2	TRBV7-3	-	CASSLNVGVGELFF	TGTGCCAGCAGCTTAAATGTGGGGGTCGGGGAGCTGTTTTTT
-	TRBJ1-5	TRBV30	-	CAWSAGGSNQPQHF	TGTGCCTGGAGTGCTGGGGGGAGCAATCAGCCCCAGCATTTT
-	TRBJ1-2	TRBV24-1	-	CATNDGYGYTF	TGTGCCACCAACGACGGCTATGGCTACACCTTC
-	TRBJ1-5	TRBV6-1	-	CASLQVQSNQPQHF	TGTGCCAGCCTCCAAGTTCAGAGCAATCAGCCCCAGCATTTT
-	TRBJ1-5	TRBV28	once	CASSLDLENLQYSNQPQHF	TGTGCCAGCAGTTTAGATCTCGAGAACTTACAATATAGCAATCAGCCCCAGCATTTT
-	TRBJ1-1	TRBV6-1	-	CASSESAAGKNTEASF	TGTGCCAGCAGTGAATCGGCGGCAGGGAAGAACACTGAAGCTTCCTTT
-	TRBJ1-5	TRBV7-9	-	CASSSTEYSNQPQHF	TGTGCCAGCAGCTCCACAGAATATAGCAATCAGCCCCAGCATTTT
-	TRBJ2-3	TRBV24-1	-	CATNSGGATDTQYF	TGTGCCACCAATTCAGGGGGGGCCACAGATACGCAGTATTTT